A selection of T cell receptor beta chains follows, all from one sample in a study of blood T cells in healthy people across ages. In TCRdb, the 5' RACE reads were re-called with MiXCR into one record per CDR3 protein. The sample holds about 670,000 distinct CDR3 sequences, about 43% seen once. The specimen sequenced was blood. Source of these receptors: a man older than 75 in good health. Each CDR3 is given with its conserved first and last residue. The D gene is left open where the match is weak. The size field is filled for only some rows; it gives once, few, many or a size class.

clone_size cdr3_length d_call j_call v_call cdr3_nt cdr3_aa
many 18 - TRBJ2-1 TRBV11-2 TGTGCCAGCAGTTCCCGAGGGTGGGTCAAATACTCCTACAATGAGCAGTTCTTC CASSSRGWVKYSYNEQFF
few 15 TRBD2 TRBJ2-7 TRBV6-5 TGTGCCAGCAGGGGAGCGGGGGGATTCTCCTACGAGCAGTACTTC CASRGAGGFSYEQYF
- 13 TRBD1 TRBJ2-3 TRBV29-1 TGCAGTATGAGGGGGCTCCTCACAGATACGCAGTATTTT CSMRGLLTDTQYF
- 16 - TRBJ2-1 TRBV5-6 TGTGCCAGCAGCTTGTTTGGTAGCGGAGTGGGGAATGAGCAGTTCTTC CASSLFGSGVGNEQFF
- 17 TRBD2 TRBJ2-1 TRBV4-3 TGCGCCAGCACCCAAGGGTGGGGACTAGCGGGAGTCGATGAGCAGTTCTTC CASTQGWGLAGVDEQFF
- 13 - TRBJ2-1 TRBV7-2 TGTGCCAGCAGCCGAACCAGGTCTGATGAGCAGTTCTTC CASSRTRSDEQFF
few 13 - TRBJ1-1 TRBV20-1 TGCAGTGCACAGGCCGACCACAGCCGTGAAGCTTTCTTT CSAQADHSREAFF
few 13 TRBD1 TRBJ2-7 TRBV27 TGTGCCAGCAGTTTCACAGGGGCTTACGAGCAGTACTTC CASSFTGAYEQYF
- 15 TRBD2 TRBJ2-1 TRBV9 TGTGCCGGCAGCGGGGGGACTAGCGGGAACCATGAGCAGTTCTTC CAGSGGTSGNHEQFF
few 14 TRBD1 TRBJ2-5 TRBV28 TGTGCCAGCAGTTTACAAGGGGGCGTGGAGACCCAGTACTTC CASSLQGGVETQYF
- 14 - TRBJ1-6 TRBV11-2 TGTGCCAGCAGCGTAGAGGGGGGCCGATCACCCCTCCACTTT CASSVEGGRSPLHF
- 14 - TRBJ2-5 TRBV7-6 TGTGCCAGCAGCAAGGGGGGCACGCAAGAGACCCAGTACTTC CASSKGGTQETQYF
once 15 - TRBJ2-3 TRBV3-1 TGTGCCAGCAGCCAAATGCGGAGGACCACAGATACGCAGTATTTT CASSQMRRTTDTQYF
few 15 TRBD1 TRBJ2-5 TRBV7-2 TGTGCCAGCAGCTTAGTTGGGACAGGGGGGGAGACCCAGTACTTC CASSLVGTGGETQYF
- 16 - TRBJ2-1 TRBV15 TGTGCCACCAGCCCTGGGGGGAAGTCGTCCTACAATGAGCAGTTCTTC CATSPGGKSSYNEQFF
- 15 - TRBJ2-3 TRBV7-2 TGTGCCAGCAGCTTACCGGGGGACTTCACAGATACGCAGTATTTT CASSLPGDFTDTQYF
- 16 - TRBJ1-5 TRBV15 TGTGCCACCAGCAGGGATCAGGGAAATAGCAATCAGCCCCAGCATTTT CATSRDQGNSNQPQHF
many 12 - TRBJ2-1 TRBV10-3 TGTGCCATCAGCTTCGAGGTCAATGAGCAGTTCTTC CAISFEVNEQFF
- 17 - TRBJ2-6 TRBV7-2 TGTGCCAGCAGCTTAGGGGTCCGCGGCTCTGGGGCCAACGTCCTGACTTTC CASSLGVRGSGANVLTF
few 17 - TRBJ2-6 TRBV29-1 TGCAGCGTTGAGGAACGGGGGGCGTTTTCTGGGGCCAACGTCCTGACTTTC CSVEERGAFSGANVLTF
few 18 - TRBJ1-1 TRBV12-3/TRBV12-4 TGTGCCAGCAGTTTAGGGGAGCGAATTTGGACACAGAACACTGAAGCTTTCTTT CASSLGERIWTQNTEAFF
- 15 - TRBJ2-3 TRBV5-5 TGTGCCAGCAGCGAATTATGGGGGGTTACCGATACGCAGTATTTT CASSELWGVTDTQYF
- 16 - TRBJ2-3 TRBV6-5 TGTGCCAGCAGCCGGGAGACAGGGTCATTTGGGGATACGCAGTATTTT CASSRETGSFGDTQYF
- 14 - TRBJ2-4 TRBV18 TGTGCCAGCTCACCGTTTGATGGGAGGAACATTCAGTACTTC CASSPFDGRNIQYF
- 17 TRBD2 TRBJ2-5 TRBV7-9 TGTGCCAGCAGCCCGCAGACTAGCGGGGGGCCAGGCGAGACCCAGTACTTC CASSPQTSGGPGETQYF
- 18 TRBD2 TRBJ2-5 TRBV6-2/TRBV6-3 TGTGCCAGCAGCTACCCCCAGCGGCCTAGCGGACACCAAGAGACCCAGTACTTC CASSYPQRPSGHQETQYF
- 15 - TRBJ2-3 TRBV12-3/TRBV12-4 TGTGCCTCTTCCGGTAGGGGAGTTAGCACAGATACGCAGTATTTT CASSGRGVSTDTQYF
many 13 TRBD1 TRBJ2-5 TRBV6-5 TGTGCCAGCAGTCTACAGGGGGAAGAGACCCAGTACTTC CASSLQGEETQYF
- 15 - TRBJ2-5 TRBV3-1 TGTGCCAGCAGCCAGATCCGGGACTTAAAAGAGACCCAGTACTTC CASSQIRDLKETQYF